These 28 T cell receptor beta chains were sequenced from one sample in a study of control samples from healthy donors and cancer patients. Profiling relied on immunoSEQ multiplex PCR, and the TCRdb table lists in-frame clones only, not all of them. This table has approximately 110,000 clones, roughly 91% appearing once. Sequencing input: blood. The receptors were sampled from a woman in her 50s in good health.

The V gene is TRBV7-8, the J gene TRBJ1-5; D possibly corresponds to TRBD1 (5 bases). Germline V gives CDR1 SGHVS, CDR2 FQNEAQ. This CDR3 comprises 16 residues. The V and J ends lost 7 bases and 0 bases respectively, with 16 bases between them. The DNA for the CDR3 is TGTGCCAGCACGCAGGGACCGGCAGATAGCAATCAGCCCCAGCATTTT. Protein sequence: CASTQGPADSNQPQHF. Looking up the rest from reference TRBV7-8 and TRBJ1-5 gives the full variable domain: GAGVSQSPRYKVAKRGQDVALRCDPISGHVSLFWYQQALGQGPEFLTYFQNEAQLDKSGLPSDRFFAERPEGSVSTLKIQRTQQEDSAVYLCASTQGPADSNQPQHFGDGTRLSIL.

The chain has TRBV7-8 and TRBJ2-5, with 8 positions matching TRBD2. Germline CDR1 SGHVS, CDR2 FQNEAQ. Losses at the gene ends were 7 bases for V and 4 bases for J; bases not matched to a gene: 14. CDR3 size: 16 residues. The CDR3 sequence is CASTHVPGGPPETQYF. The CDR3 nucleotides are TGTGCCAGCACCCACGTCCCGGGGGGGCCACCAGAGACCCAGTACTTC.

The chain links TRBV30 to TRBJ2-1; 13 bases map to TRBD2. V was pared by 1 base and J by 2 bases, with 11 bases of the junction left unmatched. CDR3 length: 19 residues. Germline values: CDR1 GTSNPN, CDR2 SVGIG (reference sequence). CDR3 protein: CAWSDTSGRAGLTYNEQFF. The DNA of the CDR3 is TGTGCCTGGAGTGATACTAGCGGGAGGGCCGGGCTAACCTACAATGAGCAGTTCTTC.

The rearrangement uses TRBV6-6 and TRBJ1-2, with TRBD1 matching 8 bases. Germline loops: CDR1 MNHNY, CDR2 SVGAGI (reference sequence). The V segment lost 7 bases and the J segment 3 bases; nucleotides outside the gene matches: 4. This CDR3 contains 13 residues. The CDR3 DNA sequence: TGTGCCAGCACCCCGACAGGGGACTATGGCTACACCTTC. It is translated as CASTPTGDYGYTF.

This chain joins TRBV19 and TRBJ2-3; 10 bases match TRBD2. CDR1 LNHDA and CDR2 SQIVND come from the germline V gene (reference sequence). The length of the CDR3 is 15 residues. Trimming cost V 2 bases and J 7 bases; bases outside gene matches: 6. The CDR3 loop reads CASSIQAGGRNTQYF. The CDR3 DNA reads TGTGCCAGTAGTATACAAGCGGGGGGGCGGAATACGCAGTATTTT.

The V call is TRBV7-3, the J call TRBJ2-1, with D uncertain. Germline-derived CDR1 and CDR2 are SGHTA and FQGTGA. Trimming removed 5 bases from V and 9 bases from J, with 14 bases in between. CDR3 length: 13 amino acids. The CDR3 loop reads CASSPGFEFEQFF. The DNA for the CDR3 is TGTGCCAGCAGCCCGGGTTTTGAGTTTGAGCAGTTCTTC.

This chain joins TRBV7-2 and TRBJ1-2, with D unclear. Between the trimmed V and J ends, which lost 3 bases and 8 bases, there was a span of 10 bases. The CDR3 has 12 residues. The V gene's germline CDR1 is SGHTA and CDR2 FQGNSA. CDR3 bases: TGTGCCAGCAGCTTCGGTGGAAGGGGCTACACCTTC. Its protein product is CASSFGGRGYTF.

This rearrangement joins TRBV14 to TRBJ1-2, with unresolved D. Germline values: CDR1 SGHDN, CDR2 FVKESK. Trimming removed 2 bases from V and 4 bases from J, with 8 bases in between. The CDR3 covers 13 residues. The CDR3 is CASSQRWGYGYTF. CDR3 DNA sequence: TGTGCCAGCAGCCAAAGGTGGGGCTATGGCTACACCTTC.

V gene TRBV24-1 combines with J gene TRBJ2-1, with a possible D match to TRBD2 (6 bases). The V gene lost 7 bases and the J gene lost 0 bases, with 9 bases spanning the gap. Germline V gene sequence: CDR1 KGHDR, CDR2 SFDVKD. The CDR3 is 14 residues long. The CDR3 DNA follows: TGTGCCACCAGGGAGGGTAGCTCCTACAATGAGCAGTTCTTC. It encodes CATREGSSYNEQFF.

V gene TRBV7-2 combines with J gene TRBJ2-1, with 10 bases aligning to TRBD2. The CDR3 totals 15 residues. V gave up 3 bases and J gave up 9 bases; unmatched junction bases: 8. Per the germline V gene, CDR1 is SGHTA and CDR2 is FQGNSA. The CDR3 sequence is CASSLIAGGRVEQFF. CDR3 nucleotides: TGTGCCAGCAGCTTGATAGCGGGAGGTAGGGTTGAGCAGTTCTTC.

The rearrangement joins TRBV6-5 to TRBJ2-1; D is possibly TRBD2 (6 bases). The V and J ends lost 2 bases and 5 bases respectively, with 13 bases between them. This CDR3 contains 15 residues. The germline gives CDR1 MNHEY, CDR2 SVGAGI. In nucleotides, the CDR3 is TGTGCCAGCAGTTACGGGACTGGACTAAACAATGAGCAGTTCTTC. Its protein product is CASSYGTGLNNEQFF.

V is TRBV7-9 and J is TRBJ2-3, with D unresolved. This CDR3 spans 19 amino acids. Deletions cut 1 base from V and 1 base from J, with 21 bases between. CDR1 is SEHNR, CDR2 FQNEAQ, per germline (reference sequence). CDR3 residues: CASSLGSSRGPERTDTQYF. CDR3 bases: TGTGCCAGCAGCTTAGGGTCATCGCGCGGACCCGAACGCACAGATACGCAGTATTTT.

This clone was detected a few times. The J gene is TRBJ1-1, the V gene TRBV28; no firm D call. The CDR3 length is 12 residues. CDR1 and CDR2 (germline): MDHEN, SYDVKM. Trimming cost V 5 bases and J 1 base, with 5 bases left between them. The CDR3 here is CASSAGNTEAFF. The CDR3 DNA sequence: TGTGCCAGCAGTGCGGGGAACACTGAAGCTTTCTTT.

The J gene is TRBJ2-1, the V gene TRBV5-4; 8 nucleotides match TRBD1. The V gene's germline CDR1 is SGHNT and CDR2 YYREEE (reference sequence). Trimming cost V 6 bases and J 3 bases; bases outside gene matches: 8. The CDR3 sequence is 15 residues long. CDR3 coding DNA: TGTGCCAGCACCTGGGGACAGGCTAGCTACAATGAGCAGTTCTTC. Amino acids: CASTWGQASYNEQFF.

The rearrangement joins TRBV6-5 to TRBJ1-3, with D possibly matching TRBD1 (6 bases). This CDR3 has 15 residues. Germline CDR1 reads MNHEY; CDR2 reads SVGAGI. The V end lost 6 bases, the J end lost 0 bases, and 12 bases lay between the germline ends. This chain's CDR3 is CASREGGFSGNTIYF. The DNA of the CDR3 is TGTGCCAGCAGAGAGGGGGGCTTCTCTGGAAACACCATATATTTT.

This rearrangement joins TRBV2 to TRBJ2-1; 9 nucleotides line up with TRBD2. V gave up 3 bases and J gave up 7 bases; unmatched junction bases: 7. The CDR3 is made up of 15 amino acids. Germline CDR1 reads SNHLY; CDR2 reads FYNNEI. This CDR3 reads CASSDQGLATNEQFF. In DNA, the CDR3 is TGTGCCAGCAGTGACCAAGGACTAGCGACGAATGAGCAGTTCTTC.

The chain has TRBV7-2 and TRBJ2-6, with no clear D. V lost 1 base, J lost 2 bases, and 3 bases lay in between. This CDR3 region has 14 residues. The germline V gene encodes CDR1 SGHTA and CDR2 FQGNSA. As DNA, the CDR3 is TGTGCCAGCAGCTTAGGAGCTGGGGCCAACGTCCTGACTTTC. Encoded protein: CASSLGAGANVLTF.

V usage is TRBV5-1 and J usage is TRBJ2-1; D possibly corresponds to TRBD1 (6 bases). Trimming stripped 4 bases from V and 2 bases from J, with 16 bases between. This CDR3 is built from 16 residues. Germline CDR1 and CDR2: SGHRS and YFSETQ. The CDR3 DNA sequence: TGCGCCAGCAGCCTCGTCCGGGACAAGGCCTACAATGAGCAGTTCTTC. Protein product: CASSLVRDKAYNEQFF. Full variable domain (remainder filled in from reference TRBV5-1 and TRBJ2-1): KAGVTQTPRYLIKTRGQQVTLSCSPISGHRSVSWYQQTPGQGLQFLFEYFSETQRNKGNFPGRFSGRQFSNSRSEMNVSTLELGDSALYLCASSLVRDKAYNEQFFGPGTRLTVL.

The chain joins TRBV30 to TRBJ1-1; 7 bases line up with TRBD1. After removal of 3 bases from V and 1 base from J, the junction contained 11 bases not matched to a gene. Germline-derived CDR1 and CDR2 are GTSNPN and SVGIG (reference sequence). The CDR3 is 16 amino acids. As DNA, the CDR3 is TGTGCCTGGAGAGAAACCGCCGGGACAGCGAACACTGAAGCTTTCTTT. Amino acids: CAWRETAGTANTEAFF.

V and J are TRBV27 and TRBJ2-2; possible D gene TRBD2, 6 bases. The CDR3 loop spans 19 amino acids. Germline CDR1 reads MNHEY; CDR2 reads SMNVEV (reference sequence). V was pared by 5 bases and J by 7 bases, with 29 bases between. The CDR3 region is CASSPSPGTSLEQSGELFF. In nucleotides, the CDR3 is TGTGCCAGCAGTCCGTCCCCCGGGACTTCCTTAGAACAGAGCGGGGAGCTGTTTTTT.

The count of this clone is one. One end of the junction does not line up with germline, which may come from a read error. The chain links TRBV3-1 (or the pseudogene TRBV3-2) to TRBJ2-2; the D gene is possibly TRBD2 (5 bases). Germline V gene data show CDR1 as LGHDT and CDR2 as YNNKEL (reference sequence). This CDR3 has 16 amino acids. The CDR3 sequence: CASSRRSPGLHRGAVF. DNA for the CDR3: TGTGCCAGCAGCCGACGGTCCCCGGGGTTACACCGGGGAGCTGTTTTT.

The rearrangement links TRBV10-3 to TRBJ2-1, with D unclear. V was pared by 4 bases and J by 6 bases, with 4 bases between. The CDR3 spans 11 residues. In germline, CDR1 is ENHRY, CDR2 SYGVKD. The CDR3 bases are TGTGCCATCAGTGTGTCCAATGAGCAGTTCTTC. Translated: CAISVSNEQFF.

The V gene is TRBV5-6, the J gene TRBJ1-2; the D gene is possibly TRBD1 (6 bases). V was shortened by 4 bases and J by 3 bases, with 13 bases between the two germline ends. Germline values: CDR1 SGHDT, CDR2 YYEEEE. The CDR3 extends over 14 amino acids. The CDR3 nucleotides read TGTGCCAGCAGCGGGCGGGACACCTACTATGGCTACACCTTC. Translating it yields CASSGRDTYYGYTF. Combining the CDR3 with reference TRBV5-6 and TRBJ1-2 gives the whole variable domain DAGVTQSPTHLIKTRGQQVTLRCSPKSGHDTVSWYQQALGQGPQFIFQYYEEEERQRGNFPDRFSGHQFPNYSSELNVNALLLGDSALYLCASSGRDTYYGYTFGSGTRLTVV.

The chain has TRBV19 and TRBJ2-1, with D perhaps matching TRBD1 or TRBD2 (6 bases each). V dropped 1 base and J dropped 4 bases, with 17 bases sitting between them. The CDR3 totals 17 residues. Germline loops: CDR1 LNHDA, CDR2 SQIVND (reference sequence). The CDR3 protein is CASSIVQGGLGYNEQFF. CDR3 bases: TGTGCCAGTAGTATAGTACAGGGAGGATTAGGGTACAATGAGCAGTTCTTC.

This clone has a single count. The J gene is TRBJ2-7, the V gene TRBV19; D not certain. CDR3 length equals 14 residues. V was trimmed by 2 bases and J by 4 bases, leaving 12 bases between them. Per germline, CDR1 LNHDA and CDR2 SQIVND (reference sequence). CDR3 sequence (DNA): TGTGCCAGTAGTATAAGGGAAGGGCATTACGAGCAGTACGTC. Protein: CASSIREGHYEQYV.

The V call is TRBV27, the J call TRBJ2-7; D possibly corresponds to TRBD1 (5 bases). Germline V gene lookup returns CDR1 MNHEY and CDR2 SMNVEV (reference sequence). Trimming cost V 7 bases and J 7 bases, with 14 bases left between them. The CDR3 is 12 residues long. This CDR3 reads CASKTGSWEQYF. The CDR3 region has the DNA TGTGCCAGCAAAACAGGATCCTGGGAGCAGTACTTC.

The chain combines TRBV9 with TRBJ2-6; 9 nucleotides agree with TRBD1. The V and J ends lost 0 bases and 4 bases, in that order; junction bases with no gene match: 5. Germline assignment: CDR1 SGDLS and CDR2 YYNGEE. The CDR3 runs to 17 residues. CDR3 nucleotides: TGTGCCAGCAGCGTAGATCGGACAGGGGTCGGGGCCAACGTCCTGACTTTC. This encodes CASSVDRTGVGANVLTF.

The rearrangement uses TRBV19 and TRBJ2-7; TRBD2 is a possible D gene (7 bases). V was trimmed by 1 base and J by 7 bases, leaving 14 bases between them. The CDR3 length is 14 residues. CDR1 is LNHDA, CDR2 SQIVND, per germline (reference sequence). The DNA for the CDR3 is TGTGCCAGTAGTATAGGCGGGGGCGTGGAAGAGCAGTACTTC. It yields the protein CASSIGGGVEEQYF.